This is a list of T cell receptor beta chains from one sample in a study of regulatory T cells in long-lasting Graves disease. TCRdb used MiXCR to reprocess the multiplex PCR reads, holding one entry per CDR3 protein. The repertoire holds around 400,000 distinct CDR3 sequences, with roughly a quarter as singletons. The material was peripheral blood mononuclear cells (PBMCs), obtained when the disease was refractory, from a patient treated with antithyroid drugs. These receptors were collected from a female donor with Graves disease. CDR3s include the opening cysteine and the closing phenylalanine or tryptophan. Each record gives: D gene, clone size, J gene, V gene, CDR3 DNA, CDR3 protein. The D gene is left open where the match is weak. The size of a clone is reported for some rows only, either as once, few or many, or as a class for expanded clones.

>TRBD2|-|TRBJ2-1|TRBV20-1
TGCAGTGCTACTGCGGGAGGGGGGTACAATGAGCAGTTCTTC
CSATAGGGYNEQFF
>TRBD1|few|TRBJ1-5|TRBV27
TGTGCCAGCAAACCCGGGACAGGAGATAGCAATCAGCCCCAGCATTTT
CASKPGTGDSNQPQHF
>-|once|TRBJ2-2|TRBV11-2
TGTGCCAGCAGCTTAAGGGACCGGGGAAACACCGGGGAGCTGTTTTTT
CASSLRDRGNTGELFF
>-|few|TRBJ2-2|TRBV19
TGTGCCAGGAAGTGGGCAAAGTTTAACAGGGAAGAGCTGTTTTTT
CARKWAKFNREELFF
>-|many|TRBJ1-4|TRBV28
TGTGCCAGCAGTCCCTCGGGGGTGTTTCAGATCAATGAAAAACTGTTTTTT
CASSPSGVFQINEKLFF
>TRBD2|few|TRBJ2-2|TRBV19
TGTGCCAGTAGTATAAGGGCTAGCGGGAGATATGACACCGGGGAGCTGTTTTTT
CASSIRASGRYDTGELFF
>-|many|TRBJ2-5|TRBV6-2/TRBV6-3
TGTGCCAGCAGTTACAGAGCATCGGAGACCCAGTACTTC
CASSYRASETQYF
>TRBD2|-|TRBJ2-7|TRBV7-9
TGTGCCAGCAGCCGGGGGACTAGCGGGGATTACGAGCAGTACTTC
CASSRGTSGDYEQYF
>TRBD2|-|TRBJ2-2|TRBV14
TGTGCCAGCAGCCAAGATCAACTAGCGGGAGTAGTCGGGGAGCTGTTTTTT
CASSQDQLAGVVGELFF
>TRBD1|-|TRBJ2-2|TRBV6-1
TGTGCCAGCAGTCGACCCGGGACAGCGAACACCGGGGAGCTGTTTTTT
CASSRPGTANTGELFF
>-|few|TRBJ1-2|TRBV15
TGTGCCACCAGCAGAGTAGGTCGACTGAGCTATGGCTACACCTTC
CATSRVGRLSYGYTF
>-|few|TRBJ1-2|TRBV20-1
TGCAGTGCTAGAGATCCGAACCGAAGCTATGGCTACACCTTC
CSARDPNRSYGYTF
>-|many|TRBJ2-2|TRBV28
TGTGCCAGCATCCCCCTTGGAACCGGGGAGCTGTTTTTT
CASIPLGTGELFF
>-|many|TRBJ1-2|TRBV7-2
TGTGCCAGCAGCCGGACAGAGAACTATGGCTACACCTTC
CASSRTENYGYTF
>-|few|TRBJ2-2|TRBV6-1
TGTGCCAGCAGTCCCGACCTTAGGTCCGCCGGGGAGCTGTTTTTT
CASSPDLRSAGELFF
>-|many|TRBJ1-2|TRBV14
TGTGCCAGCAGCCAAGCTAGGACGGCCCGTACCTATGGCTACACCTTC
CASSQARTARTYGYTF
>-|-|TRBJ1-6|TRBV19
TGTGCCAGTAGTATCCCTAGGGGTGGTTCACCCCTCCACTTT
CASSIPRGGSPLHF
>-|-|TRBJ1-5|TRBV29-1
TGCAGCGTCGCTCCGGATAGCAATCAGCCCCAGCATTTT
CSVAPDSNQPQHF
>TRBD1|few|TRBJ2-7|TRBV19
TGTGCCAGTAGTACGGGAGGACAGGGGACCTACGAGCAGTACTTC
CASSTGGQGTYEQYF
>-|-|TRBJ2-7|TRBV12-3/TRBV12-4
TGTGCCAGCAGTTTGCAGGTGGGAGTGTACGAGCAGTACTTC
CASSLQVGVYEQYF
>-|many|TRBJ2-7|TRBV28
TGTGCCAGCAGCCCCTCAGGGCACTACGAGCAGTACTTC
CASSPSGHYEQYF
>-|-|TRBJ2-7|TRBV11-2
TGTGCCAGCAGCTCCACGGGGGTGCAGTACTTC
CASSSTGVQYF
>-|many|TRBJ2-5|TRBV28
TGTGCCAGCAGTTTGTTCTATCCCGAGACCCAGTACTTC
CASSLFYPETQYF
>TRBD2|few|TRBJ2-3|TRBV2
TGTGCCAGCAGCGATGGGACTAGCGGGAGGGCCCATGGAGATACGCAGTATTTT
CASSDGTSGRAHGDTQYF
>TRBD1|few|TRBJ1-6|TRBV10-3
TGTGCCATCAGTGACGGTCAGGGGGATTCACCCCTCCACTTT
CAISDGQGDSPLHF